This TCR beta chain appears in the sequencing data of a study of shared clonotypes between healthy human individuals. Germline CDR1 PRHDT, CDR2 FYEKMQ (reference sequence). V shed 1 base and J shed 3 bases, with 15 bases lying between them. The CDR3 runs to 16 residues. Clones were sequenced by immunoSEQ multiplex PCR, and TCRdb holds only the in-frame ones, with some missing. The sample carries millions of clones, about 95% recorded once. CD45RO-negative, CCR7-positively selected cells formed the naive CD8 fraction, excluding terminally differentiated effector memory CD45RA+ cells. This clonotype was obtained from a man aged 18 to 30 in good health. This chain links TRBV13 with TRBJ2-5, with D perhaps matching TRBD2 (7 bases). The specimen sequenced was naive CD8+ T cells sorted from blood. The CDR3 sequence is CASSLAGGPDKETQYF. In DNA form, the CDR3 reads TGTGCCAGCAGCTTAGCCGGGGGGCCTGATAAAGAGACCCAGTACTTC.